The 20 T cell receptor beta chains given below trace back to one sample, sequenced in a study of cytomegalovirus exposure and HLA in healthy donors. Researchers ran the PCR with 60 Vbeta and 13 Jbeta primers. TCRdb keeps only in-frame clones here, not all; method: immunoSEQ multiplex PCR. This sample carries some 120,000 clones, around 82% of them seen once, and the ten largest clones take 11%. Input material: PBMCs. Receptors originate from a male donor in good health and CMV-seropositive.

This chain uses TRBV7-9 with TRBJ2-7; D gene uncertain. Germline assignment: CDR1 SEHNR and CDR2 FQNEAQ (reference sequence). The CDR3 contains 16 residues. V lost 5 bases to trimming and J lost 0 bases, with 17 bases between them. For the CDR3, the DNA is TGTGCCAGCAGCAGACGGCCCGGGTGGAGCTCCTACGAGCAGTACTTC. As protein: CASSRRPGWSSYEQYF.

The chain combines TRBV29-1 with TRBJ2-7, with 10 bases that match TRBD2. Germline CDR1 is SQVTM and CDR2 is ANQGSEA. V gave up 4 bases and J gave up 3 bases; unmatched junction bases: 0. The CDR3 loop spans 12 amino acids. CDR3 DNA: TGCAGCGTTGGGACTAGCGGCTACGAGCAGTACTTC. Its protein product is CSVGTSGYEQYF.

The chain combines TRBV9 with TRBJ2-3, with 11 bases matching TRBD2. CDR3 size: 14 residues. Germline V CDR1 and CDR2: SGDLS, YYNGEE. Trimming cost V 2 bases and J 6 bases; bases outside gene matches: 2. The CDR3 sequence is CASSVGLADDTQYF. The CDR3 nucleotides read TGTGCCAGCAGCGTGGGACTAGCGGACGATACGCAGTATTTT.

The chain uses TRBV4-3 and TRBJ2-2, with 8 bases fitting TRBD2. Germline CDR1 LGHNA, CDR2 YSLEER. This CDR3 comprises 19 residues. Trimming took 0 bases from V and 0 from J; bases not matched to a gene: 9. The CDR3 coding sequence is TGCGCCAGCAGCCAAGATCCCCCCGGGGGGGTTACGAACACCGGGGAGCTGTTTTTT. Translating it yields CASSQDPPGGVTNTGELFF.

V and J are TRBV9 and TRBJ2-1; the D gene is possibly TRBD1 (5 bases). Germline V lookup: CDR1 SGDLS, CDR2 YYNGEE. Trimming removed 0 bases from V and 6 bases from J, with 10 bases in between. The CDR3 extends over 14 amino acids. Here the CDR3 DNA reads TGTGCCAGCAGCGTAGGTGGGGCCACCAATGAGCAGTTCTTC. Translated: CASSVGGATNEQFF. The full variable domain, its missing parts supplied by reference TRBV9 and TRBJ2-1, is DSGVTQTPKHLITATGQRVTLRCSPRSGDLSVYWYQQSLDQGLQFLIQYYNGEERAKGNILERFSAQQFPDLHSELNLSSLELGDSALYFCASSVGGATNEQFFGPGTRLTVL.

This clone came up once. The chain combines TRBV25-1 with TRBJ2-1; D is unresolved. Germline values: CDR1 MGHDK, CDR2 SYGVNS. The V gene lost 3 bases and the J gene lost 10 bases, with 4 bases spanning the gap. The CDR3 length is 10 residues. The chain's CDR3 is CASSETEQFF. For the CDR3, the DNA is TGTGCCAGCAGTGAGACAGAGCAGTTCTTC.

V is TRBV30 and J is TRBJ1-2, with D hard to call. The CDR3 covers 14 residues. Germline CDR1 and CDR2: GTSNPN and SVGIG (reference sequence). V gave up 3 bases and J gave up 6 bases, with 17 bases separating them. The CDR3 DNA sequence: TGTGCCTGGAGCGGCCAGAGGAACCTCCATGGCTACACCTTC. Its protein is CAWSGQRNLHGYTF.

The chain is built from TRBV7-2 and TRBJ2-7; 8 nucleotides line up with TRBD2. The CDR3 sequence is 14 residues long. CDR1 SGHTA and CDR2 FQGNSA come from the germline V gene. V lost 2 bases and J lost 6; bases outside the gene matches: 6. The chain's CDR3 is CASSLKREIVEQYF. The CDR3 DNA reads as TGTGCCAGCAGCTTAAAGCGGGAGATTGTCGAGCAGTACTTC. The full variable domain, in which reference TRBV7-2 and TRBJ2-7 provide the parts outside the CDR3, is GAGVSQSPSNKVTEKGKDVELRCDPISGHTALYWYRQSLGQGLEFLIYFQGNSAPDKSGLPSDRFSAERTGGSVSTLTIQRTQQEDSAVYLCASSLKREIVEQYFGPGTRLTVT.

This clone was seen only a few times. The chain is built from TRBV12-2 and TRBJ1-6; TRBD1, the D gene given by the table, was not confirmed from the DNA. TRBV12-2 is reported as a pseudogene. The CDR3 consists of 16 residues. The CDR3 region is CASRLAQGYYNSPLHF. CDR3 in DNA: TGTGCAAGTCGCTTAGCGCAGGGTTACTATAATTCACCCCTCCACTTT.

The J gene is TRBJ2-7, the V gene TRBV4-2; D possibly corresponds to TRBD1 (9 bases). The CDR3 is made up of 15 amino acids. CDR1 and CDR2 (germline): LGHNA, YNFKEQ. V was shortened by 4 bases and J by 2 bases, with 15 bases between the two germline ends. CDR3 DNA: TGTGCCAGCAGCCTCGGGAGGGACAGGGCCTACGAGCAGTACTTC. It yields the protein CASSLGRDRAYEQYF.

The genes are TRBV5-4 and TRBJ2-1; 13 nucleotides align to TRBD2. V was pared by 5 bases and J by 5 bases, with 4 bases of the junction left unmatched. This CDR3 has 15 residues. Germline CDR1 SGHNT, CDR2 YYREEE (reference sequence). CDR3 DNA sequence: TGTGCCAGCAGACTAGCGGGAGGGCAGAACAATGAGCAGTTCTTC. Translating it yields CASRLAGGQNNEQFF.

The table lists this clone with a count of one. The J gene is TRBJ2-3, the V gene TRBV28; TRBD2 might be the D (5 bases). The V gene's germline CDR1 is MDHEN and CDR2 SYDVKM. The CDR3 loop spans 15 amino acids. The V gene lost 6 bases and the J gene lost 0 bases, with 13 bases spanning the gap. The CDR3 region is CASSALGGSTDTQYF. The DNA for the CDR3 is TGTGCCAGCAGCGCACTTGGCGGGAGCACAGATACGCAGTATTTT.

As to this clone: Other DNA sequences in this specimen translate into the identical CDR3. This rearrangement joins TRBV7-8 to TRBJ2-7; 10 positions match TRBD2. CDR1 is SGHVS, CDR2 FQNEAQ, per germline. There are 14 residues in the CDR3. J was trimmed by 7 bases and V by 5 bases; bases with no gene match: 8. The CDR3 sequence: CASSPLAGVDEQYF. The CDR3 bases are TGTGCCAGCAGCCCTCTAGCGGGAGTGGATGAGCAGTACTTC.

The chain uses TRBV5-8 and TRBJ2-7; 12 bases align to TRBD1. This CDR3 is built from 15 residues. Germline V gene lookup returns CDR1 SGHTS and CDR2 YDEGEE. The J segment lost 5 bases and the V segment lost 3 bases, leaving 6 bases of the junction unmatched. CDR3 coding DNA: TGTGCCAGCAGCTGGCCGGGACAGGGGGCGAACGAGCAGTACTTC. Translating gives CASSWPGQGANEQYF.

A word on this clone: One end of the junction varies from germline; a read error may be responsible. J is TRBJ2-7 and V is TRBV2; D may be TRBD2 (5 bases). The V gene's germline CDR1 is SNHLY and CDR2 FYNNEI. This CDR3 has 12 amino acids. CDR3: CAGLTGGLNKHF. CDR3 nucleotide sequence: TGTGCCGGTCTCACGGGCGGGTTGAACAAACACTTC.

V gene TRBV5-1 combines with J gene TRBJ1-2; 8 bases map to TRBD1. There are 17 residues in the CDR3. V was clipped by 4 bases and J by 6 bases; unmatched bases: 17. The germline gives CDR1 SGHRS, CDR2 YFSETQ. The CDR3 sequence is CASSRELTGYRGDGYTF. CDR3 in DNA: TGCGCCAGCAGCCGGGAACTGACGGGTTACAGGGGGGATGGCTACACCTTC.

This chain uses TRBV6-4 with TRBJ1-5; D call uncertain. From germline, CDR1 is MRHNA and CDR2 SNTAGT. The CDR3 runs 18 residues. The V and J ends lost 0 bases and 0 bases respectively, with 15 bases between them. CDR3 residues: CASSDSAAEQNSNQPQHF. CDR3 nucleotides: TGTGCCAGCAGTGACTCTGCGGCAGAACAAAATAGCAATCAGCCCCAGCATTTT.

The V call is TRBV7-8, the J call TRBJ1-2; the D is unclear. The V end was cut by 0 bases, the J end by 4 bases, with 12 bases between. From germline, CDR1 is SGHVS and CDR2 FQNEAQ. CDR3 length: 15 amino acids. Here the CDR3 reads CASSLATRAGYGYTF. CDR3 DNA sequence: TGTGCCAGCAGCTTAGCAACCCGGGCGGGCTATGGCTACACCTTC.

The genes are TRBV5-1 and TRBJ2-3, with 8 bases that match TRBD1. Looked up from germline, CDR1 is SGHRS and CDR2 is YFSETQ. J gave up 2 bases and V 3 bases, and 11 bases lay outside the gene matches. The CDR3 sequence is 17 residues long. The CDR3 DNA reads as TGCGCCAGCAGCTATGCAGGGGGCTATGCCCTCACAGATACGCAGTATTTT. It yields the protein CASSYAGGYALTDTQYF.

The CDR3 reads CAWGGGNTGELFF. CDR3 nucleotides: TGTGCCTGGGGGGGCGGGAACACCGGGGAGCTGTTTTTT. This chain links TRBV30 with TRBJ2-2; the D gene is possibly TRBD1 (6 bases). The CDR3 has 13 residues. Trimming took 5 bases from V and 1 from J, leaving 8 bases between them. Germline V gives CDR1 GTSNPN, CDR2 SVGIG (reference sequence).